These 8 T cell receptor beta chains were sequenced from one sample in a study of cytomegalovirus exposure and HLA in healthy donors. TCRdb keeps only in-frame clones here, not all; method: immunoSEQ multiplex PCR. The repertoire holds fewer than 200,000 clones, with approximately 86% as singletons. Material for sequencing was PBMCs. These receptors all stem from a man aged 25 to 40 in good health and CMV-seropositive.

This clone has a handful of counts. CDR3 in DNA: TGTGCCAGCAGCTTGATGGGAAACACCATATATTTT. This codes for CASSLMGNTIYF. The J gene is TRBJ1-3, the V gene TRBV5-4; the D is unclear. V gave up 1 base and J gave up 4 bases, with 3 bases separating them. CDR1 and CDR2 from the germline V gene are SGHNT and YYREEE (reference sequence). This CDR3 region has 12 residues.

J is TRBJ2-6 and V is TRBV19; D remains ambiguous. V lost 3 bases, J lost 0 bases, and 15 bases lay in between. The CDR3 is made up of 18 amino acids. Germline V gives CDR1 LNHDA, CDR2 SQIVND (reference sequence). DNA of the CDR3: TGTGCCAGTAGTATCACGGGCATGGCCCCCTCTGGGGCCAACGTCCTGACTTTC. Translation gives CASSITGMAPSGANVLTF.

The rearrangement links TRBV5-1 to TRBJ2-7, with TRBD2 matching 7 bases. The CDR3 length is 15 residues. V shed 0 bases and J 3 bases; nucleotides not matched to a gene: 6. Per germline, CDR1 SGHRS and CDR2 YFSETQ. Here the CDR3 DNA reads TGCGCCAGCAGCTTGGGGGCGACTAGCAGCTACGAGCAGTACTTC. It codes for CASSLGATSSYEQYF.

The CDR3 reads CAWSVGTNYGYTF. In DNA form, the CDR3 reads TGTGCCTGGAGTGTAGGGACTAACTATGGCTACACCTTC. The V call is TRBV30, the J call TRBJ1-2; D is ambiguous. The CDR3 has 13 residues. The germline CDR1 and CDR2 sequences are GTSNPN and SVGIG (reference sequence). Trimming left V 0 bases short and J 0 bases short, with 5 bases between.

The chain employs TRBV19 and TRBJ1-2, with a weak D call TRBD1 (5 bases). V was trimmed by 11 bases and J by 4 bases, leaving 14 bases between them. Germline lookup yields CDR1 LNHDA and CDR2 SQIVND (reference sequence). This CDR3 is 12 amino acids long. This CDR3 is CAAKGATYGYTF. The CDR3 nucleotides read TGTGCCGCGAAAGGGGCAACCTATGGCTACACCTTC.

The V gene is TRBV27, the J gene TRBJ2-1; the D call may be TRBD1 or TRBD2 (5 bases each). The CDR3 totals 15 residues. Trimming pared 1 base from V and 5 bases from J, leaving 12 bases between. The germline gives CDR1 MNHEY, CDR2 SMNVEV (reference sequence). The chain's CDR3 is CASSLLGTLDNEQFF. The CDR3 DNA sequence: TGTGCCAGCAGTTTATTGGGGACGCTAGACAATGAGCAGTTCTTC.

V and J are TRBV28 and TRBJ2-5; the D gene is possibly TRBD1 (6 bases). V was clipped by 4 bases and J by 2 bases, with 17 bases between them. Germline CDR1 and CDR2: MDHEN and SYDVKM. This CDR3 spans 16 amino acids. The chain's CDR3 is CASSYSISGDQETQYF. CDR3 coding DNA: TGTGCCAGCAGTTACAGTATTTCAGGGGATCAAGAGACCCAGTACTTC.

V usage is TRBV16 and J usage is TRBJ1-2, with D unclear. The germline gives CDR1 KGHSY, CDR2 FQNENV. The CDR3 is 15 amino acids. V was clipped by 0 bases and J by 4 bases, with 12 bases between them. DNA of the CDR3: TGTGCCAGCAGCCAATCCACAGTGATGGGCTATGGCTACACCTTC. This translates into CASSQSTVMGYGYTF.